This T cell receptor (beta chain) was identified during a study of T cells expressing NK-cell markers. Study background: Sorted CD3+CD56+NKG2C+, CD3+CD56+NKG2C- and CD3+CD56-NKG2C+ T cells supplied TCR beta repertoires.

From the 5' RACE reads, TCRdb lists one entry per CDR3 protein and no DNA. The sample holds 120,000 to 150,000 distinct CDR3 sequences. This CDR3 region has 19 residues. Germline V CDR1 and CDR2: MGHRA, YSYEKL. The TCR originated in a man younger than 35 in good health. Sequenced input: blood T cells: a sorted CD56 or NKG2C T cell subset, CD4+ or CD8+ T cells, or bulk PBMC T cells (not recorded which). The chain couples TRBV4-1 to TRBJ2-2. CDR3 residues: CASSQENTIFTTFPGELFF.